This T cell receptor (beta chain) was found in a study of long-term antiretroviral therapy in people with HIV (dated by TCRdb to 2021 to 2024). For the study in its entirety: The earliest samples were collected about a decade before the 2015 WHO recommendation for immediate ART, when ART was typically delayed until CD4 counts fell. Of the approximately 30 participants with HIV, roughly 10 were female. A retrospective serial study tested whether ART initiation and durable HIV suppression were associated with changes in peripheral blood TRB repertoire composition and diversity. A total of 192 cryopreserved PBMC samples came from approximately 30 adults with confirmed HIV infection and were collected serially over a mean of roughly 6 years (range 1-12). No cross-contamination during QIAcube processing turned up in test extractions that ran a monoclonal T-cell line alongside about 30 polyclonal samples. General study outcomes and caveats: Since PBMC availability was limited, sequencing covered only the TCR beta chain, with no alpha chain pairing. Expanded TRB clones identified before ART initiation dominated the repertoire at all time points, although this dominance fluctuated and declined in many PLHIV after ART. Because pre-ART samples had limited cell numbers, profiling was done on unsorted PBMC rather than on sorted CD4+ and CD8+ T cells. Starting ART was linked to a significant rise in TRB diversity, yet even with long-term ART the diversity remained significantly lower than in transplant donor controls. The samples span the years 2004 to 2017, and the ART regimens used at that time may not be as effective as current regimens. HIV repertoires had narrower CDR3 length ranges than controls, and the network structure suggested an antigen-experienced repertoire that shifted only slightly toward naive after ART. No data were available on ART adherence, viral resistance or therapy changes, limiting inferences about post-ART repertoire changes.

The immunoSEQ hsTCRB v3.0 assay was used at survey level resolution to sequence the TRB variable region. The target sequencing depth for TRB was about 40,000-55,000 T-cell genomes per sample. Pooled TRB libraries were sequenced on an Illumina MiSeq with a v3 150-cycle kit. The paper's data handling went like this. Repertoire analysis was run in R within a reproducible Nextflow workflow that covered QC, data transformation and analysis. LymphoSeq2, an R package for exploring AIRR-Seq data, was used to implement custom analyses. A handful of samples yielding fewer than 5000 total TRB sequences were excluded, leaving over 150 analyzed HIV repertoires. Among the roughly 200 retained HIV repertoires, about 60 were collected before ART initiation and about 130 were collected after ART initiation. Each repertoire was downsampled to 5000 TRB nucleotide sequences, and summary statistics were averaged across 100 downsampling iterations. TRB sequences were retained for analysis only if CDR3 regions of at least seven amino acids were present. Diversity was measured with a Shannon entropy-derived clonality score and the Gini coefficient. In the repertoire networks, any two of the top 5000 CDR3 amino acid sequences were linked whenever the two sequences differed by an edit distance of one. GLIPH2 predicted antigen specificity groups and MHC restriction for TRB CDR3 amino acid sequences. Known CMV, EBV, HIV or tissue antigen associations were flagged by matching CDR3 amino acid sequences against VDJdb and McPAS-TCR. Pre-ART, post-ART and control groups were compared with Wilcoxon signed-rank tests and Holm-Bonferroni correction. TCRdb mirrors the immuneACCESS table, restricted to in-frame sequences. Some clones are absent from its copies; in checked studies, under half trace to an unresolved V gene, and the reason for the others is unknown. From that table come the V and J calls and clone size; the DNA was used to work out D and trimming. The sample table shows around 17,000 clones, and 88% are seen once. Roughly 12% of the sample goes to the ten largest clones.

The junction shows trimming of 3 bases on V and 3 bases on J, and the gene matches do not reach 4 bases of it. Via the germline V gene, CDR1 is SQVTM and CDR2 ANQGSEA. The CDR3 holds 14 amino acids from the cysteine to the phenylalanine. Only CDR3 DNA remains: 42 bases, in frame from the first base. Participants were included only if at least one PBMC sample before ART initiation and at least two post-ART samples were available. Every participant with HIV received treatment in the United States of America. Cryopreserved samples of roughly 0.95-10 million PBMC were thawed and washed before DNA extraction. At the time of the earliest PBMC sample, participants with HIV were aged between roughly 23 and 60 years. PBMC samples were contributed by each participant from 1-4 timepoints before ART initiation and 2-8 timepoints after ART initiation, with a median of 7 samples. Serial HIV viral load, CD4+ T-cell count, ART history and demographic data were obtained for every participant. Using a Qiagen kit on a QIAcube, genomic DNA was extracted from unsorted PBMC, with samples processed in batches of 12.

As to this clone: This receptor's antigen is unknown. It has no much larger one-base neighbor in the sample; base qualities were not kept.

This specimen was unsorted PBMCs, taken 6.9 years after starting antiretroviral therapy. The source is a man aged 45-65 years with HIV. Recombination connected TRBV29-1 to TRBJ2-1; 8 central nucleotides agree with TRBD2. The CDR3 region: CSVDQAGVYNEQFF. Here is the DNA: TGCAGCGTTGATCAAGCGGGAGTCTACAATGAGCAGTTCTTC.